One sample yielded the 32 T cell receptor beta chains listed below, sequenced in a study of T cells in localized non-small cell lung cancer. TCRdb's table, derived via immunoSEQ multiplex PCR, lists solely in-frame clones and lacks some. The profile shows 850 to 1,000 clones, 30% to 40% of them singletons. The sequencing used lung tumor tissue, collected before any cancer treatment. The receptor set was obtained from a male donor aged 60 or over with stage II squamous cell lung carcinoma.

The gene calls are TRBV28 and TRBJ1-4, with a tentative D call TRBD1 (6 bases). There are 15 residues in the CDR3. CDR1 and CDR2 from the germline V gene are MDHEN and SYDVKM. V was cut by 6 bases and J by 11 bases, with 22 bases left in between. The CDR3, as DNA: TGTGCCAGCAGAAGCCCGGGAGGGGGGAAGTTGAAACTGTTTTTT. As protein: CASRSPGGGKLKLFF. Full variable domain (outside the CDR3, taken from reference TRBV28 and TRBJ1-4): DVKVTQSSRYLVKRTGEKVFLECVQDMDHENMFWYRQDPGLGLRLIYFSYDVKMKEKGDIPEGYSVSREKKERFSLILESASTNQTSMYLCASRSPGGGKLKLFFGSGTQLSVL.

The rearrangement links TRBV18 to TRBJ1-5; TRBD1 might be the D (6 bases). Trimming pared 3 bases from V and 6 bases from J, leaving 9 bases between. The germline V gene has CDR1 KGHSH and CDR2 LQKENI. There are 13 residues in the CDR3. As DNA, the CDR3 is TGTGCCAGCTCACCGCAGGGGAGTCAGCCCCAGCATTTT. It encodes CASSPQGSQPQHF.

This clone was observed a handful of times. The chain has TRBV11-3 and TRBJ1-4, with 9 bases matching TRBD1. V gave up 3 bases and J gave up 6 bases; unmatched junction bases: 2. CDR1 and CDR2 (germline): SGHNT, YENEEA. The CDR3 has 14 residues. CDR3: CASSLGQGYEKLFF. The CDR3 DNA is TGTGCCAGCAGCTTGGGACAGGGCTATGAAAAACTGTTTTTT.

The CDR3 protein is CASSIGPGTSGSTDTQYF. CDR3 in DNA: TGTGCCAGTAGTATAGGGCCGGGGACTAGCGGAAGCACAGATACGCAGTATTTT. The chain uses TRBV19 and TRBJ2-3; 11 bases line up with TRBD2. CDR3 length equals 18 residues. Trimming cost V 1 base and J 0 bases; bases outside gene matches: 6. In germline, CDR1 is LNHDA, CDR2 SQIVND (reference sequence).

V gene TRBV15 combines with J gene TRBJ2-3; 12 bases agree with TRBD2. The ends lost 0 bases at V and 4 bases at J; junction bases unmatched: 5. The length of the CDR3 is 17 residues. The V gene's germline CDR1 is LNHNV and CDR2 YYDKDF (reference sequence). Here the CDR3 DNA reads TGTGCCACCAGCAGAGATGGACTAGCGGGATTAGCAGATACGCAGTATTTT. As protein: CATSRDGLAGLADTQYF.

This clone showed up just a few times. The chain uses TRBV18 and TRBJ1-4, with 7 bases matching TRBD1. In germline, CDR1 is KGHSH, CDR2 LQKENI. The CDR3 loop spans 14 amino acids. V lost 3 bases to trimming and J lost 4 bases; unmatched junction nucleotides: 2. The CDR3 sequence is CASSPDRSNEKLFF. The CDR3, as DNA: TGTGCCAGCTCACCGGACAGGAGTAATGAAAAACTGTTTTTT.

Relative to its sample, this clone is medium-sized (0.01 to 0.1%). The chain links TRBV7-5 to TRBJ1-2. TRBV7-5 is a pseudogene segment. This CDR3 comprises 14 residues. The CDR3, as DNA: TGTGCCAGCAGCTTAGGGACGGCAAACTATGGCTACACCTTC. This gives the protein CASSLGTANYGYTF.

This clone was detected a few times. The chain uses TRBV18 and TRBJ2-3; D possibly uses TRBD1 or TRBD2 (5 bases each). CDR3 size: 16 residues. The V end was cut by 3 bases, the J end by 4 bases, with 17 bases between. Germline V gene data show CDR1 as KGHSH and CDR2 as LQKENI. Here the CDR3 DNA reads TGTGCCAGCTCACCGCACACCCACGGGGCCTCAGATACGCAGTATTTT. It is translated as CASSPHTHGASDTQYF.

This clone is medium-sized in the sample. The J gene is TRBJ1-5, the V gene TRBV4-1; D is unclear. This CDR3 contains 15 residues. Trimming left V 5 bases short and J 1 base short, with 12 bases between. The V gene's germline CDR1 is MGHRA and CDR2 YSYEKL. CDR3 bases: TGCGCCAGCAGCGAGAGACAAGGGAGCAATCAGCCCCAGCATTTT. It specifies CASSERQGSNQPQHF.

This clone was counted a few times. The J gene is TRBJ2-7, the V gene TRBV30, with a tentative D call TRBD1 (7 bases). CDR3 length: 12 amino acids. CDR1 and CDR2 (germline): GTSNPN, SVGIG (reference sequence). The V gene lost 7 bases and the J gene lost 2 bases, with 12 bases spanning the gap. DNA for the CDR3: TGTGCCTTGCTCAGGGGGGCCTACGAGCAGTACTTC. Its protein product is CALLRGAYEQYF.

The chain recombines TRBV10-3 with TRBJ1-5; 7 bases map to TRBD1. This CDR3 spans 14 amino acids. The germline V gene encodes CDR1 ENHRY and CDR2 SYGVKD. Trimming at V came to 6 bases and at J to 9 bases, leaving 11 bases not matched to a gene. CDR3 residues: CAISPRDSPWPQHF. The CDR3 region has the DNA TGTGCCATCAGCCCCCGGGACAGTCCGTGGCCCCAGCATTTT.

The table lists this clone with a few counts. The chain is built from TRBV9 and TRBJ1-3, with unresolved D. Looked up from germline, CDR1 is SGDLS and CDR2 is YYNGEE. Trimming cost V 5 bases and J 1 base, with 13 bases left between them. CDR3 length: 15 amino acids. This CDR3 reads CASSGFWLSGNTIYF. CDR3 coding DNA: TGTGCCAGCAGTGGTTTTTGGTTATCTGGAAACACCATATATTTT.

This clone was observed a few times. The CDR3 sequence: CASSPRLAASARADTQYF. CDR3 DNA sequence: TGTGCCAGCAGCCCAAGACTAGCGGCTTCCGCAAGGGCAGATACGCAGTATTTT. The V call is TRBV25-1, the J call TRBJ2-3, with 9 bases lining up with TRBD2. Per the germline V gene, CDR1 is MGHDK and CDR2 is SYGVNS. This CDR3 comprises 18 residues. V was clipped by 6 bases and J by 4 bases; unmatched bases: 17.

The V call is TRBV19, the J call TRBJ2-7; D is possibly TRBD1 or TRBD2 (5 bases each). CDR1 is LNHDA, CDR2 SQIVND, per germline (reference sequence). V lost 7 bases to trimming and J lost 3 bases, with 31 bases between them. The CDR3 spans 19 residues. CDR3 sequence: CASTVIIRELPGTVYEQYF. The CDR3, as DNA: TGTGCCAGTACGGTCATTATTCGGGAACTACCGGGGACCGTCTACGAGCAGTACTTC.

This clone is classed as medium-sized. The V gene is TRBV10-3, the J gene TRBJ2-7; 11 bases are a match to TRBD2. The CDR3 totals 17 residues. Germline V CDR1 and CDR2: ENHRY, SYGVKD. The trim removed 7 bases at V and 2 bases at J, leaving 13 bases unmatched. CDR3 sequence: CAIIFSGGLAGPYEQYF. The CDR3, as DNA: TGTGCCATCATCTTCTCGGGTGGACTAGCGGGTCCCTACGAGCAGTACTTC.

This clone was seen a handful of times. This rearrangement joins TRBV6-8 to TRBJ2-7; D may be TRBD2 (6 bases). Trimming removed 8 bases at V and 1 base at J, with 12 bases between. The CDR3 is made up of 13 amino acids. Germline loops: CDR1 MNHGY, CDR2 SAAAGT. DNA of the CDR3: TGTGCCAGCGGGGGGAGTCCTTCCTACGAGCAGTACTTC. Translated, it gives CASGGSPSYEQYF.

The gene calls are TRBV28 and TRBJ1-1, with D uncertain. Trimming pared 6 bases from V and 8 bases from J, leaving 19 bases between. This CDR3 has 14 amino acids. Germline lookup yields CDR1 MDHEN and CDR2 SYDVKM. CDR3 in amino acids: CASSSLIVRREAFF. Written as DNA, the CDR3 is TGTGCCAGCAGCTCACTTATCGTAAGGAGGGAAGCTTTCTTT.

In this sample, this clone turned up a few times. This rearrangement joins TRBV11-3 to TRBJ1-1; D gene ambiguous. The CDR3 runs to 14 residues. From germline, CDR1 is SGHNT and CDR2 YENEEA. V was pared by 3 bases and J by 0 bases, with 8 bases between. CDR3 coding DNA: TGTGCCAGCAGCTTGGGGTCACTGAACACTGAAGCTTTCTTT. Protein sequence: CASSLGSLNTEAFF.

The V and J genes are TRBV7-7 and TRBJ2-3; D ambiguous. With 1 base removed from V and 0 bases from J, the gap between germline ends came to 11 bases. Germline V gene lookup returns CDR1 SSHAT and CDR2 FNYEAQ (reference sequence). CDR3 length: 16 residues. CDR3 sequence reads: CASSLGARPSTDTQYF. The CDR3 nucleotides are TGTGCCAGCAGCTTAGGGGCTAGACCTAGCACAGATACGCAGTATTTT.

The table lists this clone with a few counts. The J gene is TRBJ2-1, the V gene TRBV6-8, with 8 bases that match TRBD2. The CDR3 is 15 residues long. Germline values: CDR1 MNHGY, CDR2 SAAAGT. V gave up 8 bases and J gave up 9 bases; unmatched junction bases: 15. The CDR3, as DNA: TGTGCCAGCCCCCGGACGAAGCGGGAGATGGGTGAGCAGTTCTTC. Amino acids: CASPRTKREMGEQFF.

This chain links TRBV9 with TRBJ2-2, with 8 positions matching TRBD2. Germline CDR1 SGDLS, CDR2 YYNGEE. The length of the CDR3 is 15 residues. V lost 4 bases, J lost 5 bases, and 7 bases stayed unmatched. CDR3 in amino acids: CASSPRTSLTGELFF. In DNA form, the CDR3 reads TGTGCCAGCAGCCCACGGACTAGCCTAACCGGGGAGCTGTTTTTT.

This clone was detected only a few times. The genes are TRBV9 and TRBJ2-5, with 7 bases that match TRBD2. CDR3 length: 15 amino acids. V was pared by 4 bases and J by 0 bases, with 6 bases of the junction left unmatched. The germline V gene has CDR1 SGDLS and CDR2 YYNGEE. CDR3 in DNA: TGTGCCAGCAGCCCCCGGGGGGACTACCAAGAGACCCAGTACTTC. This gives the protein CASSPRGDYQETQYF.

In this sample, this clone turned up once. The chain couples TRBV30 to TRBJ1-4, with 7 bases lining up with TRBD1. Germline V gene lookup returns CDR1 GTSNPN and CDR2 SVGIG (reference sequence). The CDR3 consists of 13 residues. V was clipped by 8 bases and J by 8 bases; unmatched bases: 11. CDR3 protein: CAVDRDSGEKLFF. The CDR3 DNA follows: TGTGCCGTAGACAGGGATTCCGGGGAAAAACTGTTTTTT.

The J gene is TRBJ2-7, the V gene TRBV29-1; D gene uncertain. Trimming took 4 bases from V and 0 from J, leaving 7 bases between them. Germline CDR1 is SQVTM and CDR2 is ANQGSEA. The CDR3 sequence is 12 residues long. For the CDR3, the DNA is TGCAGCGTTGGTTGGGGCTCCTACGAGCAGTACTTC. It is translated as CSVGWGSYEQYF.

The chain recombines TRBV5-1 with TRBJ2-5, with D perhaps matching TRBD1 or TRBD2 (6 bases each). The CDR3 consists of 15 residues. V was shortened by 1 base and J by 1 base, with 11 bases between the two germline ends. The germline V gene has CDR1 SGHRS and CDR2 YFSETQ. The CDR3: CASSLLADSQETQYF. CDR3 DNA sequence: TGCGCCAGCAGCTTGTTAGCGGACAGCCAAGAGACCCAGTACTTC.

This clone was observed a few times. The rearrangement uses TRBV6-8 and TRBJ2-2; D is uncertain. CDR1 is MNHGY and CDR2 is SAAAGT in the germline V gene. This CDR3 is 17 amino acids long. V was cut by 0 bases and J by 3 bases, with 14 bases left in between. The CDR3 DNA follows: TGTGCCAGCAGTTACTCGAGCTCAATACACTACACCGGGGAGCTGTTTTTT. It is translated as CASSYSSSIHYTGELFF.

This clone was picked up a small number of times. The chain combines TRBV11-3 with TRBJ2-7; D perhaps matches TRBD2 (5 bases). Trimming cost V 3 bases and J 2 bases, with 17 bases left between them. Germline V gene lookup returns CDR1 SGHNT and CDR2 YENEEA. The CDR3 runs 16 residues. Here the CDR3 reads CASSFRLEVGPYEQYF. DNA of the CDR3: TGTGCCAGCAGCTTTCGTTTGGAGGTCGGCCCCTACGAGCAGTACTTC.

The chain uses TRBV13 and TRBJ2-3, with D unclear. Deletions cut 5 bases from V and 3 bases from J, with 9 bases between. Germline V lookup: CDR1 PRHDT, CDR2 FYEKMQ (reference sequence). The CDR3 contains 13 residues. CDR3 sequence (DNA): TGTGCCAGCAGCCCGTCAGTTACAGATACGCAGTATTTT. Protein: CASSPSVTDTQYF. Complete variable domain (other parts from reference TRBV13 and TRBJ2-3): AAGVIQSPRHLIKEKRETATLKCYPIPRHDTVYWYQQGPGQDPQFLISFYEKMQSDKGSIPDRFSAQQFSDYHSELNMSSLELGDSALYFCASSPSVTDTQYFGPGTRLTVL.

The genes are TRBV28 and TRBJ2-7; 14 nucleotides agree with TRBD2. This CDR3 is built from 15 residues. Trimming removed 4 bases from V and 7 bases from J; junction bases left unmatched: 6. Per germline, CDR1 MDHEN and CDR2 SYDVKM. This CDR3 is CASSSGGLAGEEQYF. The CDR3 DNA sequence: TGTGCCAGCAGTTCCGGGGGACTAGCGGGAGAAGAGCAGTACTTC.

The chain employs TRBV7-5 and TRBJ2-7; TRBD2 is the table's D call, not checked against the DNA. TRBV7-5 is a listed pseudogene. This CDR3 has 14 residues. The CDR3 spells CASSLASSGYEQYF. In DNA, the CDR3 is TGTGCCAGCAGCTTAGCGTCTAGCGGCTACGAGCAGTACTTC.

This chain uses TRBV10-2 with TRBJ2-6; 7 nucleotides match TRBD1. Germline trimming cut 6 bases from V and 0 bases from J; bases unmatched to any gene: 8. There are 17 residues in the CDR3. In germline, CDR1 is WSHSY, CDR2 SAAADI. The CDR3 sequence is CASSLQTGSSGANVLTF. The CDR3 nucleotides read TGCGCCAGCAGCCTTCAGACAGGGAGCTCTGGGGCCAACGTCCTGACTTTC.

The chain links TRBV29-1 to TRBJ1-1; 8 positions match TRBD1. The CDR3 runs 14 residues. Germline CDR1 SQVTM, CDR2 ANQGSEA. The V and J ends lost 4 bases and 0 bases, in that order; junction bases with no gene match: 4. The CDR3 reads CSVAQGALNTEAFF. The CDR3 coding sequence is TGCAGCGTTGCGCAGGGGGCTCTGAACACTGAAGCTTTCTTT. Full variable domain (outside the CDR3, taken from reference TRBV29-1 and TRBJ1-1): SAVISQKPSRDICQRGTSLTIQCQVDSQVTMMFWYRQQPGQSLTLIATANQGSEATYESGFVIDKFPISRPNLTFSTLTVSNMSPEDSSIYLCSVAQGALNTEAFFGQGTRLTVV.